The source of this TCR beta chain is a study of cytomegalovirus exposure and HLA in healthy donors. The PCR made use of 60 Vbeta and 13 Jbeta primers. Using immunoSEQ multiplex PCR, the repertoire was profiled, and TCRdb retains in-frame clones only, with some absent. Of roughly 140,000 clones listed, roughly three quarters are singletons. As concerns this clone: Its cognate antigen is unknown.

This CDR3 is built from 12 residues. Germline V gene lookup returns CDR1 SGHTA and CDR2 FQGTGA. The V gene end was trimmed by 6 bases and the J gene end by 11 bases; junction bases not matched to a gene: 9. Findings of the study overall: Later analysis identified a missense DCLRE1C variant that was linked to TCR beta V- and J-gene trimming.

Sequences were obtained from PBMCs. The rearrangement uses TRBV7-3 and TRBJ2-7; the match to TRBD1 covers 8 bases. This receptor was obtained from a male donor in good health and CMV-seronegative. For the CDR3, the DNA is TGTGCCAGCAGTCCCTATCAGGGGGCCGAGTACTTC. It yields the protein CASSPYQGAEYF.